This entry features one T cell receptor (beta chain) sequence. The CDR3 is 14 residues long. CDR1 and CDR2 (germline): SGHVS, FQNEAQ. The V end lost 3 bases, the J end lost 4 bases, and 9 bases lay between the germline ends. This sample was included in a study of blood T cell repertoires in COVID-19. Study background: The United States, Italy and Spain were the sources of the acute and convalescent COVID-19 samples. PBMCs, B-cell-depleted T cells, or T cells provided the cDNA or gDNA that made up the material.

In the authors' methods: Nucleated cell number was recorded as an estimate derived from reference gene primer amplification. Sequencing was performed with immunoSEQ multiplex PCR; in TCRdb, only in-frame clones are kept and a portion is missing. The V and J calls and clone size were taken over from that table, and D and trimming were inferred from the DNA. The sample lists approximately 280,000 clones; about 89% were seen once. Input material: peripheral blood. This clonotype was obtained from a man aged 45-65 years with acute or convalescent COVID-19. The chain carries TRBV7-8 and TRBJ1-4; D unclear. CDR3 coding DNA: TGTGCCAGCAGCTTTTCGGGGAGTAATGAAAAACTGTTTTTT. It codes for CASSFSGSNEKLFF.